Presented here are 16 T cell receptor beta chains from one specimen sequenced in a study of Graves' ophthalmopathy and Graves' hyperthyroidism. Investigators amplified TCR beta CDR3 regions from RNA transcripts. The workflow started with a first-round RT-PCR run with HTBI primers and then moved on to a second-round multiplex PCR. TCRdb used MiXCR to reprocess the multiplex PCR reads, holding one entry per CDR3 protein. The repertoire includes approximately 380,000 distinct CDR3 sequences, about 21% of them detected once, and 3% sits in the top ten. The sequencing input was peripheral blood. These receptor sequences come from a young woman with stable Graves' hyperthyroidism.

Details on this clonotype: Since a much larger clone is just one base distant, this may be a read error. The rearrangement links TRBV9 to TRBJ2-7; unclear D gene. Germline CDR1 reads SGDLS; CDR2 reads YYNGEE. Trimming shortened V by 4 bases and J by 4 bases, and 12 bases separated the two germline ends. This CDR3 comprises 13 residues. As DNA, the CDR3 is TGTGCCAGCAGCACATGGACCGGGTACGAGCAGTACTTC. As protein: CASSTWTGYEQYF. Supplemented by reference TRBV9 and TRBJ2-7, the full variable domain reads DSGVTQTPKHLITATGQRVTLRCSPRSGDLSVYWYQQSLDQGLQFLIQYYNGEERAKGNILERFSAQQFPDLHSELNLSSLELGDSALYFCASSTWTGYEQYFGPGTRLTVT.

This clonotype was detected ten times or more. J is TRBJ1-2 and V is TRBV28; D is ambiguous. This CDR3 spans 11 amino acids. The ends were cut back, 7 bases at V and 3 bases at J, with 6 bases in the middle. Germline assignment: CDR1 MDHEN and CDR2 SYDVKM. The DNA of the CDR3 is TGTGCCAGCACTTCATACTATGGCTACACCTTC. Translating it yields CASTSYYGYTF.

This clonotype was seen repeatedly, ten times or more. The gene calls are TRBV5-1 and TRBJ1-2; tentative D call: TRBD1 (5 bases). This CDR3 comprises 13 residues. Germline values: CDR1 SGHRS, CDR2 YFSETQ. The V and J ends lost 2 bases and 10 bases respectively, with 15 bases between them. CDR3 loop: CASSLAGSRDYTF. CDR3 bases: TGCGCCAGCAGCTTAGCCGGATCCAGGGACTACACCTTC.

The chain recombines TRBV6-1 with TRBJ1-5, with 8 positions matching TRBD1. This CDR3 contains 17 residues. Germline V gives CDR1 MNHNS, CDR2 SASEGT. With V trimmed by 7 bases and J by 1 base, 12 bases remained unmatched. DNA of the CDR3: TGTGCCAGCACTGAGGGCCAGGGGGCTTTGAGCAATCAGCCCCAGCATTTT. Residues: CASTEGQGALSNQPQHF.

This chain links TRBV6-2 or TRBV6-3 with TRBJ1-1, with D maybe TRBD1 (5 bases). Germline-derived CDR1 and CDR2 are MNHEY and SVGEGT. V lost 8 bases and J 7 bases, leaving 20 bases between the germline ends. The CDR3 is 14 residues long. This CDR3 is CASSPGGAENEAFF. The CDR3 coding sequence is TGTGCCAGCTCCCCCGGCGGGGCGGAGAATGAAGCTTTCTTT.

The chain employs TRBV5-1 and TRBJ2-7, with TRBD1 identical over 8 bases. The CDR3 contains 15 residues. Germline-derived CDR1 and CDR2 are SGHRS and YFSETQ. The V and J ends lost 4 bases and 1 base, in that order; junction bases with no gene match: 7. CDR3 coding DNA: TGCGCCAGCAGCGCGGACAGGGCCCGGTCCTACGAGCAGTACTTC. As protein: CASSADRARSYEQYF. The variable domain in full, with the rest retrieved from reference TRBV5-1 and TRBJ2-7, is KAGVTQTPRYLIKTRGQQVTLSCSPISGHRSVSWYQQTPGQGLQFLFEYFSETQRNKGNFPGRFSGRQFSNSRSEMNVSTLELGDSALYLCASSADRARSYEQYFGPGTRLTVT.

This clonotype was recorded many times. The chain is built from TRBV27 and TRBJ2-7, with TRBD2 matching over 13 bases. Trimming removed 5 bases from V and 7 bases from J; junction bases left unmatched: 2. The CDR3 has 13 residues. The germline V gene has CDR1 MNHEY and CDR2 SMNVEV (reference sequence). The CDR3 nucleotides read TGTGCCAGCAGTGCGGGACTAGCGGGAGAGCAGTACTTC. This codes for CASSAGLAGEQYF.

V usage is TRBV3-1 and J usage is TRBJ2-5; TRBD1 matches 8 bases. The CDR3 runs to 19 residues. Germline CDR1 LGHDT, CDR2 YNNKEL (reference sequence). The V gene end was trimmed by 2 bases and the J gene end by 2 bases; junction bases not matched to a gene: 16. This CDR3 reads CASSQSLSRGRRLQETQYF. For the CDR3, the DNA is TGTGCCAGCAGCCAAAGCCTCAGCAGGGGGCGAAGATTACAAGAGACCCAGTACTTC.

This rearrangement joins TRBV6-2 or TRBV6-3 to TRBJ2-7; tentative D call: TRBD2 (5 bases). With the DNA end fitting TRBJ2-5 better, the J assignment may be wrong. This CDR3 region has 16 residues. The germline V gene encodes CDR1 MNHEY and CDR2 SVGEGT. CDR3 sequence (DNA): TGTGCCAGCAGTTTCCCGGGAAGCGGTTGGCAAGAGACCCAGTACTTC. It yields the protein CASSFPGSGWQETQYF.

This clonotype occurred many times. In DNA form, the CDR3 reads TGCAGTGCTCCCGGGACTAGCTTTGAGCAGTACTTC. It codes for CSAPGTSFEQYF. The V call is TRBV20-1, the J call TRBJ2-7; TRBD2 matches 9 bases. Germline V CDR1 and CDR2: DFQATT, SNEGSKA (reference sequence). The V gene end was trimmed by 5 bases and the J gene end by 7 bases; junction bases not matched to a gene: 6. The length of the CDR3 is 12 residues.

A few counts support this clonotype. This could be a read error, since a much larger clone is one nucleotide away. The genes are TRBV11-2 and TRBJ1-1, with D possibly matching TRBD1 (5 bases). The CDR3 totals 11 residues. Germline assignment: CDR1 SGHAT and CDR2 FQNNGV. The germline V and J ends were trimmed by 1 base and 10 bases, with 7 bases remaining between them. Here the CDR3 reads CASSLAGGAFF. The CDR3 DNA follows: TGTGCCAGCAGCTTAGCGGGGGGAGCTTTCTTT.

This clonotype was seen at least ten times. This chain connects TRBV20-1 to TRBJ2-2; D not certain. Germline lookup yields CDR1 DFQATT and CDR2 SNEGSKA (reference sequence). CDR3 length: 15 amino acids. The ends were cut back, 6 bases at V and 0 bases at J, with 14 bases in the middle. In DNA form, the CDR3 reads TGCAGTGCCCCGAGCTCCGGATCGAACACCGGGGAGCTGTTTTTT. It specifies CSAPSSGSNTGELFF.

This clonotype was observed a few times. The genes are TRBV29-1 and TRBJ1-2; 9 nucleotides match TRBD1. This CDR3 contains 12 residues. The V gene end was trimmed by 4 bases and the J gene end by 4 bases; junction bases not matched to a gene: 1. Germline V gene data show CDR1 as SQVTM and CDR2 as ANQGSEA. The CDR3 coding sequence is TGCAGCGTTGGGGACAGGGTCTATGGCTACACCTTC. Protein product: CSVGDRVYGYTF.

This clonotype has only one observation. The J gene is TRBJ2-2, the V gene TRBV6-1, with D perhaps TRBD1 (6 bases). Trimming removed 2 bases from V and 4 bases from J, with 17 bases in between. The germline gives CDR1 MNHNS, CDR2 SASEGT. The CDR3 contains 17 residues. The CDR3 reads CASSERFTGRSTGELFF. Here the CDR3 DNA reads TGTGCCAGCAGTGAACGGTTTACAGGGCGGAGCACCGGGGAGCTGTTTTTT.

The sample holds many counts of this clonotype. The chain couples TRBV7-2 to TRBJ2-5; D uncertain. CDR1 is SGHTA, CDR2 FQGNSA, per germline. Trimming left V 4 bases short and J 5 bases short, with 11 bases between. The CDR3 length is 13 residues. The CDR3 protein is CASSSSLTETQYF. As DNA, the CDR3 is TGTGCCAGCAGCTCTTCCCTCACGGAGACCCAGTACTTC.

The CDR3 loop reads CASSPSGDTGTQYF. DNA for the CDR3: TGTGCCAGCAGCCCATCGGGAGATACAGGGACCCAGTACTTC. The chain uses TRBV11-2 and TRBJ2-5, with D perhaps TRBD2 (6 bases). This CDR3 has 14 amino acids. Trimming left V 5 bases short and J 7 bases short, with 17 bases between. The germline V gene has CDR1 SGHAT and CDR2 FQNNGV.